A selection of T cell receptor beta chains follows, all from one sample in a study of CD8 T cells in ankylosing spondylitis. TCRdb redid the calling of the 5' RACE reads with MiXCR, one entry per CDR3 protein. Among 250,000 or so distinct CDR3 sequences, more than 20% were seen once, and the ten largest hold over 0.55%. The material sequenced was blood, either unsorted or a sorted T cell fraction (not recorded which). Receptor source: a male donor with ankylosing spondylitis or in good health (not recorded which). Each CDR3 is given with its conserved first and last residue. The D gene is left open where the match is weak. Some rows have no size entry. The others give once, few or many, or a class for an expanded clone.

d_call,clone_size,v_call,j_call,cdr3_aa,cdr3_nt
NA,NA,TRBV12-3/TRBV12-4,TRBJ1-3,CASGYSGNTIYF,TGTGCCAGCGGGTACTCTGGAAACACCATATATTTT
NA,many,TRBV20-1,TRBJ2-3,CSARDRRGAGIHTQYF,TGCAGTGCTAGAGATAGGAGGGGAGCGGGTATACATACGCAGTATTTT
TRBD2,many,TRBV5-5,TRBJ2-1,CASSSLAGGYNEQFF,TGTGCCAGCAGCTCACTAGCGGGGGGATACAATGAGCAGTTCTTC
TRBD2,few,TRBV28,TRBJ2-5,CATVPGGRETQYF,TGTGCCACCGTCCCGGGGGGGCGAGAGACCCAGTACTTC
NA,many,TRBV5-1,TRBJ2-3,CASSSASTDTQYF,TGCGCCAGCAGCTCCGCTAGCACAGATACGCAGTATTTT
NA,NA,TRBV12-3/TRBV12-4,TRBJ1-2,CASSLWGLGGYTF,TGTGCCAGCAGTTTGTGGGGTCTGGGGGGCTACACCTTC
NA,few,TRBV20-1,TRBJ1-5,CSAGGGGRGSNQPQHF,TGCAGTGCTGGGGGTGGGGGGCGAGGGAGCAATCAGCCCCAGCATTTT
NA,many,TRBV6-5,TRBJ2-1,CASSYGKGGAEQFF,TGTGCCAGCAGTTATGGCAAAGGGGGGGCTGAGCAGTTCTTC
NA,NA,TRBV5-4,TRBJ2-2,CASSRRNPNTGELFF,TGTGCCAGCAGCCGACGGAACCCGAACACCGGGGAGCTGTTTTTT
TRBD2,NA,TRBV20-1,TRBJ2-3,CCASPPGTSATDTQYF,TGCTGTGCTAGCCCCCCCGGGACTAGCGCTACAGATACGCAGTATTTT
NA,few,TRBV12-3/TRBV12-4,TRBJ2-6,CASSYSPGGANVLTF,TGTGCCAGCAGTTATTCTCCTGGCGGGGCCAACGTCCTGACTTTC
NA,many,TRBV20-1,TRBJ1-5,CSAGGVQTNQPQHF,TGCAGTGCGGGAGGGGTGCAGACCAATCAGCCCCAGCATTTT
NA,many,TRBV10-3,TRBJ2-2,CAISGLDTGELFF,TGTGCCATCAGTGGGCTAGACACCGGGGAGCTGTTTTTT
NA,NA,TRBV6-5,TRBJ2-5,CASSSPRSSETQYF,TGTGCCAGCAGTTCCCCCAGGTCCTCGGAGACCCAGTACTTC
NA,NA,TRBV7-8,TRBJ2-1,CASSLVYGSYNEQFF,TGTGCCAGCAGCTTAGTTTACGGCTCCTACAATGAGCAGTTCTTC
NA,NA,TRBV6-1,TRBJ2-3,CASSDRLPEGDTQYF,TGTGCCAGCAGTGACCGACTACCGGAAGGAGATACGCAGTATTTT
NA,few,TRBV6-1,TRBJ1-2,CASSEAAGNGYTF,TGTGCCAGCAGTGAAGCGGCAGGGAATGGCTACACCTTC
TRBD1,few,TRBV6-1,TRBJ2-3,CASSKPTGVRPDTQYF,TGTGCCAGCAGTAAACCGACAGGGGTTCGTCCAGATACGCAGTATTTT
NA,few,TRBV6-1,TRBJ1-6,CASIREGSSNSPLHF,TGTGCCAGCATCCGTGAAGGCAGCTCGAATTCACCCCTCCACTTT
TRBD2,few,TRBV4-1,TRBJ2-3,CASSQAGTSGGLDTQYF,TGCGCCAGCAGCCAAGCCGGGACTAGCGGGGGCTTAGATACGCAGTATTTT